This T cell receptor (beta chain) was observed in a study of blood T cells in healthy people across ages. A few counts support this clonotype. The target antigen is unknown. General study findings and limits: One million T cells yielded diversity estimates that were considered underestimates.

For the second PCR, which ran for 7 to 11 cycles, a sample-barcoded 5' primer and a J-beta primer mix were used. Each CDR3 protein gets one entry after TCRdb re-called the 5' RACE reads with MiXCR. Here the sample spans 1.8 million or so distinct CDR3 sequences, approximately 39% being singletons. Germline V gene sequence: CDR1 SQVTM, CDR2 ANQGSEA. V was pared by 6 bases and J by 3 bases, with 10 bases of the junction left unmatched. The CDR3 loop spans 14 amino acids. The sample taken for sequencing was blood. The TCR comes from a human donor in good health. The rearrangement uses TRBV29-1 and TRBJ2-7; 8 bases fit TRBD2. The CDR3 DNA follows: TGCAGCGTCGGATCGGGACTAGGTGTCTACGAGCAGTACTTC. As protein: CSVGSGLGVYEQYF.